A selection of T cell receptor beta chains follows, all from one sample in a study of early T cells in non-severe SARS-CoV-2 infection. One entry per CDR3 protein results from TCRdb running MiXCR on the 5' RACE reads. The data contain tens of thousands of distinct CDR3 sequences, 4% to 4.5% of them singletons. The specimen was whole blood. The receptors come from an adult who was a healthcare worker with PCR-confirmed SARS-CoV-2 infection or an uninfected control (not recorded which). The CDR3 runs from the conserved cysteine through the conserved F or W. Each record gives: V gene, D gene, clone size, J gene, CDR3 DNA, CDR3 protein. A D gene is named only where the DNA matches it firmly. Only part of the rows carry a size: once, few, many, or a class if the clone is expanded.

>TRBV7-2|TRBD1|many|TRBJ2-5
TGTGCCAGCAGCTCCCGGACAGGACAACCACAAGAGACCCAGTACTTC
CASSSRTGQPQETQYF
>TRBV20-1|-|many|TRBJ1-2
TGCAGTGCTTCCATAACAGCTAACTATGGCTACACCTTC
CSASITANYGYTF
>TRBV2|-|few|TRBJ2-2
TGTGCCAGCAGTGATGACTGGTCCGGGGAGCTGTTTTTT
CASSDDWSGELFF
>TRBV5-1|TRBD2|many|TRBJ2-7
TGCGCCAGCAGCTTGGCTAGCGGGAGGGCGCAAGGTTACGAGCAGTACTTC
CASSLASGRAQGYEQYF
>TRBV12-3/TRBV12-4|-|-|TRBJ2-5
TGTGCCAGCAGTGCCTACAGGGAAGAGACCCAGTACTTC
CASSAYREETQYF
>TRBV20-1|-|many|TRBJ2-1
TGCAGTGCTAGAGGCGGGTCCCTCTACAATGAGCAGTTCTTC
CSARGGSLYNEQFF
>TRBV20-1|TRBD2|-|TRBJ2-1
TGCAGTGCTAGACTTGGCGCTAGCGGGAGATCTGGTGAGCAGTTCTTC
CSARLGASGRSGEQFF
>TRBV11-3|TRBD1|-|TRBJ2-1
TGTGCCAGCAGCTTAGAGGGGACAGGGCGTTACAATGAGCAGTTCTTC
CASSLEGTGRYNEQFF
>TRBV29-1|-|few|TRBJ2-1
TGCAGCGTCGAAGGGGGGTTATACAATGAGCAGTTCTTC
CSVEGGLYNEQFF
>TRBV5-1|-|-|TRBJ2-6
TGCGCCAGCAGCTTGGTTCAGCTCTCTGGGGCCAACGTCCTGACTTTC
CASSLVQLSGANVLTF
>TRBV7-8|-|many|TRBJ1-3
TGTGCCAGCAGCGGCCCAGGCGTAGCCGGCGGCACCATATATTTT
CASSGPGVAGGTIYF
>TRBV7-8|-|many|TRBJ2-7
TGTGCCAGCAGCTTAAGACAGGACGTCTCCTACGAGCAGTACTTC
CASSLRQDVSYEQYF